This T cell receptor (beta chain) was identified during a study of response to subunit inactivated influenza vaccine. Whole-study results and caveats: That few new T cells are recruited by each seasonal influenza vaccination was the authors' suggestion.

This clonotype occurred a few times. What it binds is not known. V lost 6 bases, J lost 8 bases, and 11 bases lay in between. This CDR3 has 11 amino acids. TCRdb independently ran MiXCR on the RT-PCR reads; one entry per CDR3 protein. The repertoire holds more than 400,000 distinct CDR3 sequences, with approximately 6.9% as singletons. The starting material was PBMCs from blood, obtained less than 30 months after vaccination. This TCR came from a man between 50 and 75 years old who received an inactivated influenza vaccine. V usage is TRBV12-3 or TRBV12-4 and J usage is TRBJ2-7; no reliable D call. Written as DNA, the CDR3 is TGTGCCAGCAGCCCCGACGTAAAGCAGTACTTC. This gives the protein CASSPDVKQYF.